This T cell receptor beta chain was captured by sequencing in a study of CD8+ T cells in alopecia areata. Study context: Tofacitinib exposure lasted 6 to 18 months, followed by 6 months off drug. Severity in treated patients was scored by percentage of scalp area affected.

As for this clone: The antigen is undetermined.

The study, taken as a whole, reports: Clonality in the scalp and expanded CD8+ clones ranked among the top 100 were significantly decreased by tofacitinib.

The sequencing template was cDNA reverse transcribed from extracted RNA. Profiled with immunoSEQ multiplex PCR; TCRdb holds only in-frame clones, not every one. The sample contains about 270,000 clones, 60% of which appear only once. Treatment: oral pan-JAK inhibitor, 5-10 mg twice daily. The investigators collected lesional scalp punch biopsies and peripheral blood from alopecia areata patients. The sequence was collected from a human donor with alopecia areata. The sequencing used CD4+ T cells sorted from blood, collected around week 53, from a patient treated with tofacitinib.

For the CDR3, the DNA is TGTGTCGGAGGGGACACTGAAGCTTTCTTT. This encodes CVGGDTEAFF. The chain links TRBV30 to TRBJ1-1; TRBD1 is a possible D gene (5 bases). This CDR3 comprises 10 residues. Germline CDR1 reads GTSNPN; CDR2 reads SVGIG (reference sequence).